The present T cell receptor (beta chain) was sequenced within a study of technical replicates of blood from several donors. Assay: immunoSEQ multiplex PCR; the TCRdb copy retains only in-frame clones and omits some. The data hold tens of thousands of clones, with about nine tenths observed a single time. CDR1 is SGHDT, CDR2 YYEEEE, per germline. The CDR3 is made up of 17 amino acids. J gave up 0 bases and V 4 bases, and 5 bases lay outside the gene matches. Material: T cells isolated from PBMCs. V usage is TRBV5-6 and J usage is TRBJ2-3, with 13 bases lining up with TRBD2. The receptor comes from a human donor in good health. DNA of the CDR3: TGTGCCAGCAGCCTCGGGACTAGCGGGACTAGCACAGATACGCAGTATTTT. The encoded protein is CASSLGTSGTSTDTQYF. The full variable domain, rest sourced from reference TRBV5-6 and TRBJ2-3, is DAGVTQSPTHLIKTRGQQVTLRCSPKSGHDTVSWYQQALGQGPQFIFQYYEEEERQRGNFPDRFSGHQFPNYSSELNVNALLLGDSALYLCASSLGTSGTSTDTQYFGPGTRLTVL.